A selection of T cell receptor beta chains follows, all from one sample in a study of T cells in Graves' hyperthyroidism and ophthalmopathy. TCRdb fed the multiplex PCR reads into MiXCR, producing one record per CDR3 protein. The repertoire holds 600,000 to 800,000 distinct CDR3 sequences, with about 35% as singletons. The sample comprised blood. The origin of the receptors is a woman in her forties with Graves' hyperthyroidism. CDR3s include the opening cysteine and the closing phenylalanine or tryptophan. The D gene is left open where the match is weak. Clone size is stated in some rows and not others, as once, few, many or a class when expanded.

NA	TRBV12-3/TRBV12-4	NA	TRBJ1-3	CASSPPSADGNTIYF	TGTGCCAGCAGTCCACCCTCAGCGGATGGAAACACCATATATTTT
TRBD1	TRBV2	many	TRBJ1-5	CASSETGVGQPQHF	TGTGCCAGCAGCGAGACAGGGGTAGGCCAGCCCCAGCATTTT
NA	TRBV25-1	many	TRBJ1-2	CASGGTRGYTF	TGTGCCAGCGGGGGGACGCGGGGCTACACCTTC
TRBD1	TRBV15	many	TRBJ1-2	CATTGQGGLYGYTF	TGTGCCACCACCGGACAGGGTGGACTCTATGGCTACACCTTC
NA	TRBV20-1	many	TRBJ1-6	CSAKADSTSPLHF	TGCAGTGCTAAGGCAGACAGTACCTCACCCCTCCACTTT
NA	TRBV4-1	NA	TRBJ1-6	CASSQPGPGNSPLHF	TGCGCCAGCAGCCAGCCTGGACCAGGTAATTCACCCCTCCACTTT
TRBD1	TRBV24-1	few	TRBJ2-7	CATSDSPGGPVEQYF	TGTGCCACCAGTGATTCTCCAGGGGGCCCGGTCGAGCAGTACTTC
NA	TRBV12-3/TRBV12-4	NA	TRBJ2-1	CASSSDENEQFF	TGTGCCAGCAGTTCAGACGAAAATGAGCAGTTCTTC
TRBD1	TRBV10-3	NA	TRBJ1-1	CAISEKVDRTVAFF	TGTGCCATCAGTGAGAAAGTGGACAGGACCGTTGCTTTCTTT
TRBD1	TRBV4-3	few	TRBJ2-7	CASSWDRTYEQYF	TGCGCCAGCAGCTGGGACAGAACCTACGAGCAGTACTTC
NA	TRBV6-5	NA	TRBJ1-1	CASSRRSSTEAFF	TGTGCCAGCAGCCGCCGGTCGAGCACTGAAGCTTTCTTT
NA	TRBV20-1	NA	TRBJ2-7	CSARVGSSPPQYF	TGCAGTGCTAGAGTCGGCAGCTCGCCTCCGCAGTACTTC
NA	TRBV9	NA	TRBJ1-4	CASSPRGGSASNEKLFF	TGTGCCAGCAGCCCAAGGGGAGGGAGTGCGTCTAATGAAAAACTGTTTTTT
NA	TRBV5-1	NA	TRBJ1-1	CASKMTVHADVNTEAFF	TGCGCCAGCAAAATGACAGTACACGCCGACGTGAACACTGAAGCTTTCTTT
NA	TRBV20-1	NA	TRBJ1-5	CSAMTGGNQPQHF	TGCAGTGCTATGACAGGTGGGAATCAGCCCCAGCATTTT
NA	TRBV7-9	many	TRBJ2-7	CASSPDTSSYEQYF	TGTGCCAGCAGCCCGGACACAAGTAGCTACGAGCAGTACTTC
TRBD2	TRBV5-1	NA	TRBJ2-3	CASSFLGGSDTQYF	TGTGCCAGCAGCTTCCTCGGGGGGTCAGATACGCAGTATTTT
NA	TRBV29-1	many	TRBJ2-5	CSVGETQYF	TGCAGCGTTGGAGAGACCCAGTACTTC
TRBD2	TRBV10-3	few	TRBJ2-3	CAISPKAGSTDTQYF	TGTGCCATTAGTCCTAAAGCGGGGAGCACAGATACGCAGTATTTT
NA	TRBV15	NA	TRBJ2-3	CATGRGNTDTQYF	TGTGCCACGGGGAGGGGGAACACAGATACGCAGTATTTT
NA	TRBV7-2	many	TRBJ2-5	CASSFGVGQETQYF	TGTGCCAGCAGCTTTGGGGTCGGTCAAGAGACCCAGTACTTC
NA	TRBV7-6	NA	TRBJ1-1	CASTSGSTSEAFF	TGTGCCAGCACCAGTGGCAGTACATCTGAAGCTTTCTTT
NA	TRBV20-1	NA	TRBJ1-2	CSAGGEGYTF	TGCAGTGCTGGGGGTGAGGGCTACACCTTC
TRBD1	TRBV19	NA	TRBJ2-2	CATASGTGIAGELFF	TGTGCCACCGCCTCCGGGACAGGCATCGCCGGGGAGCTGTTTTTT
TRBD1	TRBV10-3	NA	TRBJ1-2	CAISDWTGGGYTF	TGTGCCATCAGTGATTGGACAGGCGGTGGCTACACCTTC
NA	TRBV6-4	few	TRBJ2-5	CASSVFLETQYF	TGTGCCAGCAGTGTCTTCTTAGAGACCCAGTACTTC
NA	TRBV2	NA	TRBJ2-7	CASSRGGTTYEQYF	TGTGCCAGCAGTCGAGGGGGGACCACCTACGAGCAGTACTTC
TRBD1	TRBV10-1	NA	TRBJ2-5	CASSDSTTGGRETQYF	TGCGCCAGCAGTGACTCTACGACAGGGGGCCGAGAGACCCAGTACTTC
NA	TRBV7-2	NA	TRBJ2-5	CASSSNPGAFETQYF	TGTGCCAGCAGCTCCAACCCGGGGGCGTTTGAGACCCAGTACTTC
NA	TRBV3-1	few	TRBJ1-1	CASSQDRGMNTEAFF	TGTGCCAGCAGCCAAGATCGGGGAATGAACACTGAAGCTTTCTTT
NA	TRBV7-8	NA	TRBJ1-2	CASSLPQGYGYTF	TGTGCCAGCAGCTTACCCCAGGGGTATGGCTACACCTTC
NA	TRBV12-3/TRBV12-4	few	TRBJ1-5	CASSLMGRGGPQHF	TGTGCCAGCAGTTTGATGGGACGGGGGGGCCCCCAGCATTTT
NA	TRBV7-3	NA	TRBJ2-3	CASSLISGGTDTQYF	TGTGCCAGCAGCTTAATTTCAGGGGGCACAGATACGCAGTATTTT
TRBD1	TRBV20-1	few	TRBJ1-5	CSARGTDNQPQHF	TGCAGTGCTCGAGGGACAGACAATCAGCCCCAGCATTTT
TRBD1	TRBV29-1	few	TRBJ1-2	CSVEGGTGDYGYTF	TGCAGCGTTGAAGGGGGCACAGGGGACTATGGCTACACCTTC
NA	TRBV19	many	TRBJ2-6	CASKKLVTGANVLTF	TGTGCCAGCAAGAAATTGGTGACTGGGGCCAACGTCCTGACTTTC
NA	TRBV7-9	many	TRBJ1-5	CASSFWGNQPQHF	TGTGCCAGCAGCTTCTGGGGAAATCAGCCCCAGCATTTT
NA	TRBV25-1	NA	TRBJ2-3	CASSEYKRELDTQYF	TGTGCCAGCAGTGAATATAAACGGGAGTTAGATACGCAGTATTTT
TRBD1	TRBV29-1	NA	TRBJ2-5	CSQRTGGETQYF	TGCAGCCAAAGGACAGGGGGAGAGACCCAGTACTTC
NA	TRBV29-1	many	TRBJ1-2	CSAGRDGGFGGYTF	TGCAGCGCAGGACGAGATGGGGGCTTTGGCGGCTACACCTTC
TRBD1	TRBV15	NA	TRBJ1-6	CATRLTGVDSPLHF	TGTGCCACCAGGCTTACAGGGGTGGATTCACCCCTCCACTTT
NA	TRBV6-2/TRBV6-3	NA	TRBJ1-1	CASSLAGPGTEAFF	TGTGCCAGCAGTTTGGCGGGCCCGGGGACTGAAGCTTTCTTT